A selection of T cell receptor beta chains follows, all from one sample in a study of CD8 T cells in ankylosing spondylitis. In TCRdb, the 5' RACE reads were re-called with MiXCR into one record per CDR3 protein. The sample holds a few hundred thousand distinct CDR3 sequences, 17% seen once. Sample: blood, either unsorted or a sorted T cell fraction (not recorded which). The origin of the receptors is a male donor with ankylosing spondylitis. The CDR3 runs from the conserved cysteine through the conserved F or W. A D gene is named only where the DNA matches it firmly. Only some rows state a clone size, as once, few, many or a class for expanded clones.

clone size,D gene,J gene,V gene,CDR3 protein,CDR3 DNA
NA,NA,TRBJ2-7,TRBV20-1,CSARAGSAYEQYF,TGCAGTGCTAGAGCAGGGAGTGCCTACGAGCAGTACTTC
many,NA,TRBJ1-3,TRBV29-1,CSVEEGMGIYF,TGCAGCGTTGAAGAGGGGATGGGTATATATTTT
few,NA,TRBJ2-3,TRBV28,CASRLGLGTDTQYF,TGTGCCAGCAGGCTGGGGTTGGGCACAGATACGCAGTATTTT
few,TRBD2,TRBJ2-5,TRBV10-3,CAISEPKSGSQETQYF,TGTGCCATCAGTGAGCCCAAGAGCGGGAGCCAAGAGACCCAGTACTTC
NA,TRBD2,TRBJ2-2,TRBV4-2,CASSLGGGDTGELFF,TGTGCCAGCAGTCTCGGGGGGGGAGACACCGGGGAGCTGTTTTTT
NA,TRBD1,TRBJ2-1,TRBV12-3/TRBV12-4,CASSPDRVGGNEQFF,TGTGCCAGCAGTCCGGACAGGGTAGGTGGGAATGAGCAGTTCTTC
NA,NA,TRBJ1-1,TRBV10-2,CASSEVQENTEAFF,TGCGCCAGCAGTGAGGTTCAGGAGAACACTGAAGCTTTCTTT
NA,NA,TRBJ1-5,TRBV20-1,CSASDPRDISNQPQHF,TGCAGTGCTTCTGACCCCCGGGACATTAGCAATCAGCCCCAGCATTTT
NA,NA,TRBJ1-5,TRBV20-1,CSASASNQPQHF,TGCAGTGCTAGCGCTAGCAATCAGCCCCAGCATTTT
NA,TRBD1,TRBJ2-6,TRBV6-1,CASSEFDRAFAGANVLTF,TGTGCCAGCAGTGAATTTGACAGGGCTTTTGCTGGGGCCAACGTCCTGACTTTC
few,TRBD1,TRBJ2-5,TRBV12-3/TRBV12-4,CASSFQGTVQETQYF,TGTGCCAGCAGTTTTCAAGGGACAGTGCAAGAGACCCAGTACTTC
few,NA,TRBJ1-1,TRBV7-2,CASSISRSREAFF,TGTGCCAGCAGCATTAGCCGTAGTAGGGAAGCTTTCTTT
few,TRBD2,TRBJ2-7,TRBV25-1,CASRETGGDREQYF,TGTGCCAGCAGAGAAACGGGAGGTGATCGCGAGCAGTACTTC
few,TRBD2,TRBJ2-1,TRBV19,CASSLKREGRIEQFF,TGTGCCAGTAGTTTGAAGCGGGAGGGCCGGATTGAGCAGTTCTTC
few,TRBD1,TRBJ2-1,TRBV5-6,CASSSYDRAYNEQFF,TGTGCCAGCAGCTCTTACGACAGGGCCTACAATGAGCAGTTCTTC
few,NA,TRBJ2-4,TRBV28,CASRQGDLAKNIQYF,TGTGCCAGCAGGCAAGGTGATTTAGCCAAAAACATTCAGTACTTC
NA,NA,TRBJ2-3,TRBV18,CASSPVPSTDTQYF,TGTGCCAGCTCACCAGTTCCTAGCACAGATACGCAGTATTTT
NA,NA,TRBJ2-7,TRBV28,CASTTAGTPGYEQYF,TGTGCCAGCACTACCGCCGGGACTCCAGGCTACGAGCAGTACTTC
NA,NA,TRBJ1-5,TRBV30,CAWSTQGYQPQHF,TGTGCCTGGAGTACCCAGGGCTATCAGCCCCAGCATTTT
NA,TRBD1,TRBJ1-1,TRBV7-9,CASSFQTGINTEAFF,TGTGCCAGCAGCTTTCAGACAGGGATAAACACTGAAGCTTTCTTT
few,NA,TRBJ2-1,TRBV5-1,CASSLGQVSFLGYNEQFF,TGCGCCAGCAGCTTGGGACAGGTCTCTTTCCTCGGCTACAATGAGCAGTTCTTC
few,NA,TRBJ1-1,TRBV7-9,CASRVLNTEAFF,TGTGCCAGCAGGGTCTTGAACACTGAAGCTTTCTTT
few,TRBD1,TRBJ2-2,TRBV28,CASIKGGPGELFF,TGTGCCAGCATCAAAGGGGGCCCCGGGGAGCTGTTTTTT
few,NA,TRBJ1-1,TRBV5-1,CASSGLGLNTEAFF,TGCGCCAGCAGCGGGTTGGGGTTAAACACTGAAGCTTTCTTT
NA,TRBD1,TRBJ1-2,TRBV15,CATSRGQDGYTF,TGTGCCACCAGCAGGGGACAGGATGGCTACACCTTC
many,NA,TRBJ2-5,TRBV19,CASSIGLQATQYF,TGTGCCAGTAGTATCGGGTTGCAGGCGACCCAGTACTTC
few,TRBD1,TRBJ2-2,TRBV7-9,CASSGQKGGANTGELFF,TGTGCCAGCAGCGGACAAAAAGGGGGCGCGAACACCGGGGAGCTGTTTTTT
NA,NA,TRBJ2-2,TRBV9,CASSESGLGTGELFF,TGTGCCAGCAGCGAGAGCGGGTTAGGGACCGGGGAGCTGTTTTTT
NA,NA,TRBJ1-1,TRBV7-9,CASSTGGPGTEAFF,TGTGCCAGCAGCACGGGGGGACCTGGCACTGAAGCTTTCTTT
few,TRBD1,TRBJ1-5,TRBV12-3/TRBV12-4,CASSSQGQGNQPQHF,TGTGCCAGCAGCTCACAGGGACAGGGGAATCAGCCCCAGCATTTT
NA,TRBD2,TRBJ2-3,TRBV5-1,CASSLWAGGPNTQYF,TGCGCCAGCAGCTTGTGGGCGGGGGGGCCTAATACGCAGTATTTT
NA,NA,TRBJ1-1,TRBV2,CASRADGNTEAFF,TGTGCCAGCAGGGCGGACGGGAACACTGAAGCTTTCTTT
few,TRBD1,TRBJ1-6,TRBV25-1,CASSEYRDSSSYNSPLHF,TGTGCCAGCAGTGAGTACCGGGACAGTAGCTCCTATAATTCACCCCTCCACTTT
NA,NA,TRBJ2-2,TRBV5-1,CASSLGLETGELFF,TGCGCCAGCAGCTTGGGCCTCGAGACCGGGGAGCTGTTTTTT
NA,TRBD1,TRBJ1-6,TRBV20-1,CSASIGTGASPLHF,TGCAGTGCTAGCATAGGGACAGGGGCTTCACCCCTCCACTTT
few,TRBD1,TRBJ2-7,TRBV19,CASSTDRVREQYF,TGTGCCAGTAGTACGGACAGGGTGAGGGAGCAGTACTTC
few,NA,TRBJ1-5,TRBV6-1,CASSDQPQHF,TGTGCCAGCAGTGATCAGCCCCAGCATTTT
NA,NA,TRBJ2-1,TRBV5-1,CASSLAIGSYDEQFF,TGCGCCAGCAGCTTGGCCATTGGCTCCTACGATGAGCAGTTCTTC
few,NA,TRBJ2-3,TRBV2,CAGGRAQLPDTQYF,TGTGCCGGGGGGCGGGCCCAGCTCCCAGATACGCAGTATTTT
few,NA,TRBJ1-1,TRBV20-1,CSAGINTEAFF,TGCAGTGCAGGGATTAACACTGAAGCTTTCTTT
NA,TRBD2,TRBJ2-1,TRBV4-1,CASSHPSGGYNEQFF,TGCGCCAGCAGCCATCCTAGCGGGGGCTACAATGAGCAGTTCTTC
NA,NA,TRBJ2-5,TRBV18,CASSPLVQETQYF,TGTGCCAGCTCACCATTGGTCCAAGAGACCCAGTACTTC
few,NA,TRBJ2-7,TRBV5-1,CASSLESQGFEQYF,TGCGCCAGCAGCTTGGAATCCCAGGGTTTCGAGCAGTACTTC
few,NA,TRBJ1-5,TRBV9,CASSVTRTRRVVQPQHF,TGTGCCAGCAGCGTAACTAGGACAAGGAGGGTGGTTCAGCCCCAGCATTTT
few,NA,TRBJ1-1,TRBV15,CATRGRAGLNTEAFF,TGTGCCACCAGAGGGAGGGCAGGGCTGAACACTGAAGCTTTCTTT
NA,NA,TRBJ2-4,TRBV2,CASATDYLAKNIQYF,TGTGCCAGCGCCACCGACTACCTAGCCAAAAACATTCAGTACTTC
few,NA,TRBJ2-3,TRBV4-3,CASSEEGNTDTQYF,TGCGCCAGCAGCGAAGAGGGGAACACAGATACGCAGTATTTT
NA,TRBD1,TRBJ1-3,TRBV12-3/TRBV12-4,CASSHRGGNTIYF,TGTGCCAGCAGCCACAGGGGAGGAAACACCATATATTTT
NA,NA,TRBJ1-2,TRBV6-5,CASSSGRGGGYTF,TGTGCCAGCAGTTCTGGCAGGGGTGGTGGCTACACCTTC
once,TRBD1,TRBJ2-5,TRBV7-9,CASSTGQGAEGFWTQYF,TGTGCCAGCAGCACCGGACAGGGGGCCGAGGGATTCTGGACCCAGTACTTC
many,NA,TRBJ1-1,TRBV7-2,CASSRLPSTEAFF,TGTGCCAGCAGCCGACTACCGAGCACTGAAGCTTTCTTT
many,NA,TRBJ1-6,TRBV25-1,CASSGYPPSPLHF,TGTGCCAGCAGTGGGTACCCACCTTCACCCCTCCACTTT
NA,NA,TRBJ1-1,TRBV2,CASSEGGGNTEAFF,TGTGCCAGCAGTGAGGGAGGGGGTAACACTGAAGCTTTCTTT
many,NA,TRBJ1-6,TRBV7-2,CASSLEGYNSPLHF,TGTGCCAGCAGCTTAGAGGGGTATAATTCACCCCTCCACTTT
few,NA,TRBJ2-3,TRBV5-1,CASSFYNPTDTQYF,TGCGCCAGCAGCTTTTACAACCCAACAGATACGCAGTATTTT
NA,NA,TRBJ1-1,TRBV7-8,CASSSNSNTEAFF,TGTGCCAGCAGCTCTAACTCAAACACTGAAGCTTTCTTT
NA,NA,TRBJ1-4,TRBV6-1,CASRTGGNEKLFF,TGTGCCAGCAGGACAGGAGGAAATGAAAAACTGTTTTTT
NA,NA,TRBJ2-5,TRBV5-1,CASSLALEAPQETQYF,TGCGCCAGCAGCTTGGCTTTAGAGGCACCCCAAGAGACCCAGTACTTC
few,NA,TRBJ2-2,TRBV11-2,CASSLGGGGLTGELFF,TGTGCCAGCAGCTTAGGGGGTGGTGGACTCACCGGGGAGCTGTTTTTT